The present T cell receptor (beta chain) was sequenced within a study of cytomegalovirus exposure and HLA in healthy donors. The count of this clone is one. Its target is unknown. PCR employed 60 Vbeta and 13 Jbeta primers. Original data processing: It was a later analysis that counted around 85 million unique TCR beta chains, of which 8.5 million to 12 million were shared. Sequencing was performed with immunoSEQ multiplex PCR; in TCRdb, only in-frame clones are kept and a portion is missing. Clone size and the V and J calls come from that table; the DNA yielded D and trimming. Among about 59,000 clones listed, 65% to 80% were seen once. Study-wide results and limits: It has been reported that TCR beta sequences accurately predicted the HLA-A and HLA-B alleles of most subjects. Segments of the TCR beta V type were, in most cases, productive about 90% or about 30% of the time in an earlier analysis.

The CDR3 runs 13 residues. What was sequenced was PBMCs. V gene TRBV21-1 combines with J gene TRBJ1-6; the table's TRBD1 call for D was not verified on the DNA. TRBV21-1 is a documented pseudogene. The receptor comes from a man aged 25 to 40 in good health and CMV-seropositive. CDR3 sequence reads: CASEGQPEKPLHF. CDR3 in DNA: TGTGCCAGTGAGGGACAGCCCGAAAAACCCCTCCACTTT.